Described below is a single T cell receptor beta chain sequence and its context. Its antigen is unknown. This sample stems from a study of T cell responses to AZD1222 COVID-19 vaccine. Profiling relied on immunoSEQ multiplex PCR, and the TCRdb table lists in-frame clones only, not all of them. The table records roughly 120,000 clones, 80% to 95% of them present only once. The CDR3 runs 12 residues. The V end lost 5 bases, the J end lost 4 bases, and 7 bases lay between the germline ends. CDR1 and CDR2 (germline): LGHNT, FRNRAP. Study-level points and caveats: Donors were mostly white British, more females; clonal diversity possibly underestimated. After the peak T cell response, and only then, were repertoires sampled. Regions 160-218 and 743-854 dominated among vaccine-associated CD4 TCRs spanning spike.

This sequence originates from an adult in good health. This chain uses TRBV12-5 with TRBJ2-3; D call uncertain. The starting material was peripheral blood, obtained on day 0 of AZD1222 vaccination. The CDR3 loop reads CASGLDSDTQYF. The CDR3 bases are TGTGCTAGTGGTCTCGACTCAGATACGCAGTATTTT.